This TCR beta chain was found in a study of read filtering for tumor transcriptome and immune sequencing. Per germline, CDR1 MNHNS and CDR2 SASEGT. CDR3 size: 13 residues. The V gene lost 3 bases and the J gene lost 2 bases, with 5 bases spanning the gap. This clonotype was counted many times. This library used 300 to 500 ng RNA and molecular barcoded adaptors spanning alpha/delta and beta/gamma chains. TCRdb ran MiXCR on the reads and lists one entry per CDR3 protein. Of 40,000 or so distinct CDR3 sequences listed, over 11% are singletons. This chain uses TRBV6-1 with TRBJ1-5; D gene uncertain. The sequenced sample consisted of a population of CD138-negative cells sorted from bone marrow. This TCR came from a donor at least 40 years old with multiple myeloma. The CDR3 sequence: CASSEGGNQPQHF. The DNA of the CDR3 is TGTGCCAGCAGTGAGGGTGGCAATCAGCCCCAGCATTTT.